This T cell receptor (beta chain) appears in the sequencing data of a study of T cell responses to AZD1222 COVID-19 vaccine listed by TCRdb under 2021. With respect to the entire study: TCR sequencing covered some 250 trial participants: 200 to 220 given two doses of AZD1222 and around 25 given two doses of MenACWY control vaccine. Trial participants were enrolled by age into subgroups of 18-55, 56-69 and 70-plus years, and approximately 150, 30 and 60 TCR-sequenced participants, respectively, were included in these subgroups. Study-level results and caveats: Epitopes outside the regions mutated in the B.1.351 and B.1.1.7 variants were reportedly recognized by nearly half of the unique spike-specific TCRs. A significant rise in spike-specific TCR breadth and depth was observed after two AZD1222 doses relative to day 0 and relative to MenACWY recipients. CD4 TCRs associated with the vaccine covered the entire spike protein, and the dominant responses were in regions 160-218 and 743-854. Most participants were white British and females outnumbered males, and the authors suggested that clonal diversity may have been underestimated. In the small 56-69-year group, the increase in depth fell short of significance, most likely because of low power. Because no day 14 peak-response samples were available, repertoires were characterized only after the peak T cell response. Conclusions about previously exposed vaccinees were limited because only a handful of AZD1222 recipients were SARS-CoV-2 seropositive at baseline.

CDR1 and CDR2, looked up from the germline V gene, are SGHVS and FNYEAQ. V and J lose 1 base and 4 bases, and a span of 19 bases separates them. The CDR3 has 17 amino acids, counting the end cysteine and phenylalanine. Of the read, only the CDR3 DNA is kept; its 51 bases are in frame from base 1. The CDR3 regions of human TCRbeta chains were analyzed by immunosequencing. In the original analysis: TCRs in the repertoires were matched against a reference library of SARS-CoV-2-specific TCRs that had been generated with the MIRA antigen-specificity platform. Breadth was defined as the fraction of unique TCRs that were SARS-CoV-2-associated. Depth was defined as the fraction of total T cells that were SARS-CoV-2-associated. Using the MIRA data, each spike-specific TCR was mapped to the spike region that the TCR reacts to and placed in a CD4 or CD8 class. Log10-transformed breadth and depth values were compared by one-way ANOVA with Sidak's multiple comparisons tests. The immuneACCESS repertoire file appears here via TCRdb, limited to in-frame rearrangements. These files lack a portion of the clones; in checked studies, under half of the deficit traces to unresolved V genes, and the cause of the others is not known. V and J calls plus clone size are reproduced from that table; the DNA served to infer D and trimming. Present in this sample are about 82,000 clones, under 90% of which were seen just once. The ten largest clones add up to under 1.5% of the sample.

The time point label of this sample denotes: about 28 days (+/-7) after the second vaccine dose. Because spike-specific TCR depth and breadth did not differ between the two schedules, AZD1222 recipients who got a second dose at roughly 4 weeks were pooled with those who got a second dose at roughly 12 weeks. Vaccinee samples were obtained from the UK trials COV001 and COV002, which included a single-blind randomized controlled phase 2/3 trial of AZD1222 (ChAdOx1 nCoV-19) in healthy adults. Trial participant PBMC samples were collected at day 0 and day 28 after the second dose for TCRbeta chain sequencing. Remarks on this clone: The antigen it binds to is not known. Within one base of it there is no much larger clone, and no base qualities were kept.

The chain is made from TRBV7-6 and TRBJ1-2; no confident D gene assignment can be made. The material was peripheral blood, obtained 28 days after the second AZD1222 dose. The TCR was taken from an adult who received the AZD1222 COVID-19 vaccine. The DNA sequence is given as TGTGCCAGCAGCTTAGTCTCGATGTCCCCCGGAGGCTATGGCTACACCTTC. Its product reads: CASSLVSMSPGGYGYTF.